Below are 19 T cell receptor beta chains sequenced from a single sample in a study of graft-versus-host responses after intestinal transplantation. Sequenced by immunoSEQ multiplex PCR; TCRdb stores in-frame clones only, minus some. The data hold tens of thousands of clones, with 91% observed a single time. Sequenced here: PBMCs, sampled around 120 days after intestinal transplantation. All receptors derive from a human patient who received an intestinal transplant, so some T cells may come from the graft donor.

This chain joins TRBV19 and TRBJ1-1; D call uncertain. The CDR3 has 12 amino acids. Germline CDR1 is LNHDA and CDR2 is SQIVND (reference sequence). V was shortened by 2 bases and J by 7 bases, with 8 bases between the two germline ends. CDR3 sequence: CASSINDGEAFF. The CDR3 bases are TGTGCCAGTAGTATAAACGACGGTGAAGCTTTCTTT.

V and J are TRBV1 and TRBJ2-1; TRBD2 is the table's D call, not checked against the DNA. TRBV1 is noted as a pseudogene. The CDR3 is 17 amino acids. CDR3 DNA sequence: TGCACCAGCAGCCAACCCCCTCGGACTAGCAGCCACAATGAGCAGTTCTTC. Encoded protein: CTSSQPPRTSSHNEQFF.

The chain links TRBV19 to TRBJ2-5; 11 nucleotides match TRBD1. J lost 4 bases, V lost 6 bases, and 4 bases had no gene match. Germline lookup yields CDR1 LNHDA and CDR2 SQIVND (reference sequence). This CDR3 region has 14 residues. The CDR3 DNA sequence: TGTGCCAGTAGCGGACAGGGGGCAGGAGAGACCCAGTACTTC. It yields the protein CASSGQGAGETQYF.

The CDR3 loop reads CAISLAGDNNEQFF. CDR3 in DNA: TGTGCCATCAGTTTAGCGGGGGACAACAATGAGCAGTTCTTC. The J gene is TRBJ2-1, the V gene TRBV10-3, with 9 bases identical to TRBD2. The V gene end was trimmed by 5 bases and the J gene end by 5 bases; junction bases not matched to a gene: 4. CDR3 length: 14 residues. Germline V gene lookup returns CDR1 ENHRY and CDR2 SYGVKD.

The chain has TRBV14 and TRBJ2-1; 9 bases are shared with TRBD2. The CDR3 is made up of 16 amino acids. The V and J ends lost 1 base and 2 bases, in that order; junction bases with no gene match: 3. CDR1 and CDR2 from the germline V gene are SGHDN and FVKESK. CDR3 bases: TGTGCCAGCAGCCAAGTCCTAGCGGGAACCTACAATGAGCAGTTCTTC. Its protein product is CASSQVLAGTYNEQFF.

The chain has TRBV6-4 and TRBJ2-2; D possibly corresponds to TRBD2 (5 bases). V was trimmed by 7 bases and J by 4 bases, leaving 13 bases between them. This CDR3 spans 14 amino acids. Per the germline V gene, CDR1 is MRHNA and CDR2 is SNTAGT. The CDR3 sequence: CASKLEGGTGELFF. The CDR3 nucleotides are TGTGCCAGCAAGCTAGAGGGCGGCACCGGGGAGCTGTTTTTT.

CDR3 DNA sequence: TGTGCCACCCTCAGGTGGGTCCAATCGAGGCAGGCGACTGAAGCTTTCTTT. Translating it yields CATLRWVQSRQATEAFF. The V call is TRBV2, the J call TRBJ1-1; unclear D gene. V was cut by 10 bases and J by 5 bases, with 29 bases left in between. The CDR3 is 17 amino acids. Germline values: CDR1 SNHLY, CDR2 FYNNEI.

This chain joins TRBV9 and TRBJ2-4; D is ambiguous. This CDR3 region has 14 residues. The V end was cut by 3 bases, the J end by 6 bases, with 13 bases between. Per germline, CDR1 SGDLS and CDR2 YYNGEE. The CDR3 sequence: CASSGVPGPNIQYF. In nucleotides, the CDR3 is TGTGCCAGCAGCGGGGTACCTGGGCCAAACATTCAGTACTTC.

This clone was observed a few times. The V gene is TRBV20-1, the J gene TRBJ1-2; D possibly corresponds to TRBD1 (5 bases). The V gene lost 7 bases and the J gene lost 4 bases, with 10 bases spanning the gap. The CDR3 has 11 amino acids. Germline V gene data show CDR1 as DFQATT and CDR2 as SNEGSKA (reference sequence). CDR3 region: CSDAGPYGYTF. The CDR3 DNA follows: TGCAGTGACGCAGGGCCCTATGGCTACACCTTC.

The chain joins TRBV19 to TRBJ2-3; 10 nucleotides agree with TRBD2. This CDR3 is built from 17 residues. The germline gives CDR1 LNHDA, CDR2 SQIVND (reference sequence). V shed 2 bases, J shed 3 bases, and the junction held 8 bases outside the gene matches. The DNA for the CDR3 is TGTGCCAGTAGTATACTTGGAGCGGGAGGGCCGACAGATACGCAGTATTTT. Its protein product is CASSILGAGGPTDTQYF.

V gene TRBV7-9 combines with J gene TRBJ2-1, with 8 bases lining up with TRBD2. The CDR3 length is 16 residues. V lost 3 bases, J lost 10 bases, and 14 bases stayed unmatched. Germline-derived CDR1 and CDR2 are SEHNR and FQNEAQ (reference sequence). CDR3 nucleotide sequence: TGTGCCAGCAGCTTTTCTGTGAGCGGGAGTAGACTAGAGCAGTTCTTC. Encoded protein: CASSFSVSGSRLEQFF.

V is TRBV10-3 and J is TRBJ2-3, with D possibly being TRBD1 or TRBD2 (6 bases each). The CDR3 sequence is 15 residues long. V lost 6 bases, J lost 4 bases, and 17 bases lay in between. Germline lookup yields CDR1 ENHRY and CDR2 SYGVKD. The CDR3 coding sequence is TGTGCCATCAGAGCCGGGGGCGGCTTTGCAGATACGCAGTATTTT. Protein product: CAIRAGGGFADTQYF.

The rearrangement uses TRBV30 and TRBJ2-5; TRBD2 matches at 12 bases. Germline V CDR1 and CDR2: GTSNPN, SVGIG (reference sequence). V lost 4 bases and J lost 5; bases outside the gene matches: 5. The CDR3 runs 14 residues. The CDR3 DNA reads TGTGCCTGGACTAGCGGGGGGGCGGTCGAGACCCAGTACTTC. It translates to CAWTSGGAVETQYF.

The V and J genes are TRBV2 and TRBJ1-2; D is undetermined. The CDR3 contains 15 residues. Germline V CDR1 and CDR2: SNHLY, FYNNEI. V lost 2 bases and J 4 bases, leaving 14 bases between the germline ends. The CDR3 loop reads CASSERTVFIYGYTF. CDR3 DNA sequence: TGTGCCAGCAGTGAACGAACAGTCTTTATCTATGGCTACACCTTC. The whole variable domain, filled in from reference TRBV2 and TRBJ1-2, reads EPEVTQTPSHQVTQMGQEVILRCVPISNHLYFYWYRQILGQKVEFLVSFYNNEISEKSEIFDDQFSVERPDGSNFTLKIRSTKLEDSAMYFCASSERTVFIYGYTFGSGTRLTVV.

The chain joins TRBV6-4 to TRBJ1-6; possibly TRBD1 for D (5 bases). The CDR3 is 15 residues long. The V end lost 0 bases, the J end lost 5 bases, and 8 bases lay between the germline ends. Per the germline V gene, CDR1 is MRHNA and CDR2 is SNTAGT. The CDR3 coding sequence is TGTGCCAGCAGTGACTCGGGGCACCATAATTCACCCCTCCACTTT. Translated: CASSDSGHHNSPLHF.

The V and J genes are TRBV11-2 and TRBJ2-5; no reliable D call. The CDR3 has 13 residues. V was pared by 1 base and J by 2 bases, with 5 bases between. Germline CDR1 SGHAT, CDR2 FQNNGV. The chain's CDR3 is CASSLGQQETQYF. The CDR3 DNA reads as TGTGCCAGCAGCTTAGGGCAGCAAGAGACCCAGTACTTC. Complete variable domain (other parts from reference TRBV11-2 and TRBJ2-5): EAGVAQSPRYKIIEKRQSVAFWCNPISGHATLYWYQQILGQGPKLLIQFQNNGVVDDSQLPKDRFSAERLKGVDSTLKIQPAKLEDSAVYLCASSLGQQETQYFGPGTRLLVL.

The genes are TRBV10-1 and TRBJ2-2; TRBD1 agrees at 9 bases. In germline, CDR1 is WNHNN, CDR2 SYGVQD (reference sequence). Trimming cost V 2 bases and J 4 bases; bases outside gene matches: 2. The CDR3 totals 15 residues. CDR3 sequence (DNA): TGCGCCAGCAGTGAGGGGGACAGGGTCACCGGGGAGCTGTTTTTT. As protein: CASSEGDRVTGELFF.

The gene calls are TRBV2 and TRBJ1-5, with TRBD1 matching over 10 bases. This CDR3 has 14 amino acids. J was trimmed by 5 bases and V by 7 bases; bases with no gene match: 5. Looked up from germline, CDR1 is SNHLY and CDR2 is FYNNEI. CDR3: CASIPDRGDQPQHF. In nucleotides, the CDR3 is TGTGCCAGCATCCCGGACAGGGGGGATCAGCCCCAGCATTTT. The full variable domain, with the rest looked up from reference TRBV2 and TRBJ1-5, is EPEVTQTPSHQVTQMGQEVILRCVPISNHLYFYWYRQILGQKVEFLVSFYNNEISEKSEIFDDQFSVERPDGSNFTLKIRSTKLEDSAMYFCASIPDRGDQPQHFGDGTRLSIL.

The genes are TRBV7-9 and TRBJ1-2, with TRBD1 as a possible D gene (6 bases). Looked up from germline, CDR1 is SEHNR and CDR2 is FQNEAQ (reference sequence). The length of the CDR3 is 13 residues. The V gene lost 1 base and the J gene lost 8 bases, with 11 bases spanning the gap. CDR3 bases: TGTGCCAGCAGCTTAGGAGGGGGACGGGGCTACACCTTC. Translated, it gives CASSLGGGRGYTF.